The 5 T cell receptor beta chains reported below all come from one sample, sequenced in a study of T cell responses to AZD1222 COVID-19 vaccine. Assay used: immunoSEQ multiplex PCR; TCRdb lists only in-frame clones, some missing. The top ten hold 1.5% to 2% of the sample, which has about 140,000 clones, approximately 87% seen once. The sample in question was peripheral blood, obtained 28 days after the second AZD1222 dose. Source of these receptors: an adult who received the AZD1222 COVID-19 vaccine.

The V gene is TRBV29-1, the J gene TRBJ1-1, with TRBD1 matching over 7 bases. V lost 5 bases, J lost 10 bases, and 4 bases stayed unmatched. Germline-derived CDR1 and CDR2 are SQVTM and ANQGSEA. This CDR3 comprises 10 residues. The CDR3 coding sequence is TGCAGCGTTTTGACAGGGTCAGCTTTCTTT. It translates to CSVLTGSAFF.

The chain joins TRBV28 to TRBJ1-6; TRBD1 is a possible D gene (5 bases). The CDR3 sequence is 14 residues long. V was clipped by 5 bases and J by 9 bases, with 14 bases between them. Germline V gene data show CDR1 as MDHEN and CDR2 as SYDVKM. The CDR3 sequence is CASSPRGFFSPLHF. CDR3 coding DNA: TGTGCCAGCAGTCCCCGGGGGTTTTTTTCACCCCTCCACTTT.

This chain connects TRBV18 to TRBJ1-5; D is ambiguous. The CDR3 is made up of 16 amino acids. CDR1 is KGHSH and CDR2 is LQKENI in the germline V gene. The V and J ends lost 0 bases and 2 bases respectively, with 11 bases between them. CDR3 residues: CASSPPSQVGNQPQHF. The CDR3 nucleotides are TGTGCCAGCTCACCACCGAGTCAGGTTGGCAATCAGCCCCAGCATTTT.

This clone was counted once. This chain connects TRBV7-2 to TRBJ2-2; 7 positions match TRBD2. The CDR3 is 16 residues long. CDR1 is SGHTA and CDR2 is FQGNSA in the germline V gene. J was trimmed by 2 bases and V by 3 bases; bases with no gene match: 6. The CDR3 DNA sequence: TGTGCCAGCAGCTTTCATAGCGGGCTTAACACCGGGGAGCTGTTTTTT. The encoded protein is CASSFHSGLNTGELFF.

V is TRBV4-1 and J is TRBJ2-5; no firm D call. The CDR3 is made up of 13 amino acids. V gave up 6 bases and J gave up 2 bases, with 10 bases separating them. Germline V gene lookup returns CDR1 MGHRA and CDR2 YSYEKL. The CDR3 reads CASSLTPQETQYF. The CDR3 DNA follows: TGCGCCAGCAGTCTAACCCCACAAGAGACCCAGTACTTC.